This T cell receptor beta chain comes out of a study of blood T cell repertoires in COVID-19. Researchers sorted participants into cohorts using their self-reported clinical history. Using immunoSEQ multiplex PCR, the repertoire was profiled, and TCRdb retains in-frame clones only, with some absent. The profile shows 350,000 to 450,000 clones, roughly 91% of them singletons. CDR1 is SGHTA, CDR2 FQGNSA, per germline. The trim removed 3 bases at V and 9 bases at J, leaving 5 bases unmatched. This CDR3 comprises 13 residues. Sequencing input: PBMCs or T cells enriched from blood (not recorded which). This clonotype was sampled from a young woman who had recovered from COVID-19. V and J are TRBV7-2 and TRBJ1-5; 7 bases fit TRBD1. The CDR3: CASSLEGAMPQHF. DNA of the CDR3: TGTGCCAGCAGCTTGGAGGGGGCGATGCCCCAGCATTTT.